A selection of T cell receptor beta chains follows, all from one sample in a study of shared clonotypes between healthy human individuals. Some clones are missing from TCRdb's copy, which holds only in-frame ones; the method was immunoSEQ multiplex PCR. The sample holds about 1 million clones; 70% to 80% are singletons and the top ten take 1.5%. Material for sequencing was memory CD4+ T cells sorted from blood. These receptors were obtained from a man younger than 35 in good health. The CDR3 runs from the conserved cysteine through the conserved F or W.

TRBV27	TRBJ1-3	CASRPATLPYNTIYF
TRBV19	TRBJ1-1	CASKQGRVNTEAFF
TRBV7-2	TRBJ2-3	CASSLWLAGLSDTQYF
TRBV4-2	TRBJ2-1	CASSQELGGGSYNEQFF
TRBV2	TRBJ2-2	CASNLRQGVGTGELFF
TRBV30	TRBJ2-2	CAWGTGTGELFF
TRBV4-2	TRBJ2-3	CASSQGLAGRSSTDTQYF
TRBV15	TRBJ2-2	CATSGRLGGPTGELFF
TRBV6-1	TRBJ2-7	CASSTTYEQYF
TRBV19	TRBJ2-3	CASSRRAGTSGDTDTQYF
TRBV27	TRBJ1-4	CASSLAMNEKLFF
TRBV6-6	TRBJ1-5	CAISQGVGQPQHF
TRBV2	TRBJ2-2	CASSVGIIAGELFF